This section outlines one T cell receptor (beta chain) sequence together with its context. Assay: immunoSEQ multiplex PCR; the TCRdb copy retains only in-frame clones and omits some. The sample shows under 45,000 clones, around 81% of them seen only once. The data belong to a study of blood T cell repertoires in COVID-19. CDR1 and CDR2 from the germline V gene are MRHNA and SNTAGT. V was trimmed by 2 bases and J by 7 bases, leaving 6 bases between them. The CDR3 is made up of 13 amino acids. The source of this sequence is a human donor in a cohort sampled during active COVID-19. The chain uses TRBV6-4 and TRBJ1-6; tentatively, D is TRBD1 (5 bases). The material sequenced was peripheral blood. CDR3 nucleotide sequence: TGTGCCAGCAGTGACAGGGGAAATTCACCCCTCCACTTT. Protein product: CASSDRGNSPLHF.